These T cell receptor beta chains were read from a single sample in a study of blood T cell repertoires in COVID-19. Here immunoSEQ multiplex PCR was the method, and the copy in TCRdb shows in-frame clones only, minus some. Of 45,000 to 70,000 clones in the sample, less than 75% are singletons; the top ten hold 18%. Material for sequencing was peripheral blood. Receptor source: a woman in her 50s with active or convalescent COVID-19. CDR3s include the opening cysteine and the closing phenylalanine or tryptophan. D genes are given only for firm matches. Some rows mark clone size as missing; the rest say once, few, many or name a class of expanded clone.

v_call	d_call	j_call	cdr3_length	clone_size	cdr3_nt	cdr3_aa
TRBV15	TRBD2	TRBJ2-7	17	NA	TGTGCCACCAGCAGGGTATTAGGGACTACCAGCTCCTACGAGCAGTACTTC	CATSRVLGTTSSYEQYF
TRBV30	NA	TRBJ2-2	16	NA	TGTGCCTGGAGGCCCCCTTGGGGGGGCCACACCGGGGAGCTGTTTTTT	CAWRPPWGGHTGELFF
TRBV29-1	TRBD1	TRBJ2-7	15	once	TGCAGCGTTGAAGGCCGCAGGGGGCATTCCTACGAGCAGTACTTC	CSVEGRRGHSYEQYF
TRBV13	TRBD1	TRBJ2-7	16	few	TGTGCCAGCAGTCCACGACAGGGGAGAGGTGGGAACGAGCAGTACTTC	CASSPRQGRGGNEQYF
TRBV4-1	NA	TRBJ2-1	18	once	TGCGCCAGCAGCCAAGAAGGAGATAGCGGTCCCCCTTACAATGAGCAGTTCTTC	CASSQEGDSGPPYNEQFF
TRBV7-9	NA	TRBJ2-7	12	few	TGTGCCAGCAGCAACACAGGGAATCGGCAGTACTTC	CASSNTGNRQYF
TRBV7-9	NA	TRBJ2-3	13	NA	TGTGCCAGCAGCCCTCCCCTCACAGATACGCAGTATTTT	CASSPPLTDTQYF
TRBV24-1	TRBD1	TRBJ2-3	16	NA	TGTGCCACCAGTGATCCGCCGGGACAGGGAACAGATACGCAGTATTTT	CATSDPPGQGTDTQYF
TRBV3-1/TRBV3-2	NA	TRBJ1-1	13	NA	TGTGCCAGCAGCCAAGCCGAAACGGGGGGAGCTTTCTTT	CASSQAETGGAFF
TRBV2	TRBD1	TRBJ1-2	13	once	TGTGCCAGCAGCCTACAGGGGGCGGATGGCTACACCTTC	CASSLQGADGYTF
TRBV2	TRBD2	TRBJ2-1	14	NA	TGTGCCAGCATGAGACTAGCGAGAATCGGTGAGCAGTTCTTC	CASMRLARIGEQFF
TRBV19	NA	TRBJ1-2	13	NA	TGTGCCAGTACCCCCCGGGACTCATCGGGCTACACCTTC	CASTPRDSSGYTF
TRBV4-2	TRBD1	TRBJ1-1	16	NA	TGTGCCAGCAGCCAAGGACAGGGGGACCTTGGGACTGAAGCTTTCTTT	CASSQGQGDLGTEAFF
TRBV2	TRBD1	TRBJ1-1	12	NA	TGTGCCAGCAGCCGGACAGGGAGGGCGGCTTTCTTT	CASSRTGRAAFF
TRBV29-1	NA	TRBJ2-7	11	NA	TGCAGCGTTACACTAGCCCGCGAGCAGTACTTC	CSVTLAREQYF
TRBV6-4	TRBD1	TRBJ2-1	15	NA	TGTGCCAGCAGCCAGACCGGGACAGGGAGGCGTGAGCAGTTCTTC	CASSQTGTGRREQFF
TRBV19	TRBD1	TRBJ2-7	13	NA	TGTGCCAGTAGTCCCGGGACAGGGGGCGAGCAGTACTTC	CASSPGTGGEQYF
TRBV5-1	TRBD1	TRBJ1-6	15	NA	TGCGCCAGCAGCACCCGGACAGGGAACAATTCACCCCTCCACTTT	CASSTRTGNNSPLHF
TRBV1	NA	TRBJ2-3	13	NA	TGCACCAGCAGCCATCAAACTAGTGATACGCAGTATTTT	CTSSHQTSDTQYF
TRBV12-3/TRBV12-4	TRBD1	TRBJ2-7	13	medium-sized	TGTGCCAGCAGTCCAGACAGGGTCCTCGAGCAGTACTTC	CASSPDRVLEQYF
TRBV5-4	TRBD2	TRBJ2-7	16	NA	TGTGCCAGCAGCTGGGGACTAGCGGGTATCGCCTACGAGCAGTACTTC	CASSWGLAGIAYEQYF
TRBV9	TRBD1	TRBJ1-1	14	few	TGTGCCAGCAGCCTTCTAGGGACAGTAGCTGAAGCTTTCTTT	CASSLLGTVAEAFF
TRBV10-1	TRBD1	TRBJ2-1	14	NA	TGCGCCAGGACCCAGGGGGCGTTCGACAATGAGCAGTTCTTC	CARTQGAFDNEQFF
TRBV12-3/TRBV12-4	TRBD1	TRBJ2-3	13	NA	TGTGCCAGCGGGACAGGGGAAGCAGATACGCAGTATTTT	CASGTGEADTQYF
TRBV11-2	TRBD2	TRBJ2-3	16	once	TGTGCCAGCAGCTTAGGCGGGAGGTCTAGCACAGATACGCAGTATTTT	CASSLGGRSSTDTQYF
TRBV6-5	TRBD1	TRBJ2-7	15	once	TGTGCCAGCAGCGACGACAGGGGGGTCTCCTACGAGCAGTACTTC	CASSDDRGVSYEQYF
TRBV19	TRBD2	TRBJ2-1	17	NA	TGTGCCAGTAGTACTTATCTAGCGGGAGGGCCTAGCGGGTATCAGTTCTTC	CASSTYLAGGPSGYQFF
TRBV5-1	NA	TRBJ2-3	13	NA	TGCGCCAGCAGCTATACTAGCACAGATACGCAGTATTTT	CASSYTSTDTQYF
TRBV9	TRBD1	TRBJ2-2	14	few	TGTGCCAGCAGCCGACAGGGGGACACCGGGGAGCTGTTTTTT	CASSRQGDTGELFF
TRBV5-4	NA	TRBJ2-2	16	NA	TGTGCCAGCAGCCGGGGACAGTCGGGAGACACCGGGGAGCTGTTTTTT	CASSRGQSGDTGELFF
TRBV30	NA	TRBJ2-7	11	NA	TGTGCCTGGGGGGGCGGGAGCGGGCAGTACTTC	CAWGGGSGQYF
TRBV4-2	NA	TRBJ1-1	15	few	TGTGCCAGCAGCCGGGAACGGGGTTCAAACACTGAAGCTTTCTTT	CASSRERGSNTEAFF
TRBV3-1/TRBV3-2	NA	TRBJ1-2	13	NA	TGTGCCAGCAGCCAAGATGAAAGTGGCGGCTACACCTTC	CASSQDESGGYTF
TRBV4-1	TRBD2	TRBJ2-7	15	NA	TGCGCCAGCAGCCAAGAGAAGCGGGAGTACTACGAGCAGTACTTC	CASSQEKREYYEQYF
TRBV27	NA	TRBJ2-5	13	NA	TGTGCCAGCAGTTTACGGAGCCAAGAGACCCAGTACTTC	CASSLRSQETQYF
TRBV4-1	NA	TRBJ1-4	16	NA	TGCGCCAGCAGCCAAGACCAGGGGTGGTTAGGTGAAAAACTGTTTTTT	CASSQDQGWLGEKLFF
TRBV12-3/TRBV12-4	TRBD2	TRBJ2-1	13	few	TGTGCCAGCAGCCTTACTAGCGACAGTGAGCAGTTCTTC	CASSLTSDSEQFF
TRBV9	NA	TRBJ2-7	12	few	TGTGCCAGCAGCTCCACAGGATACGAGCAGTACTTC	CASSSTGYEQYF
TRBV30	NA	TRBJ2-7	9	NA	TGTGCCGGGACGGTTCAGCAGTACTTC	CAGTVQQYF
TRBV4-1	NA	TRBJ2-7	14	few	TGCGCCAGCAGCCAAGTCGGGACTGCGTACGAGCAGTACTTC	CASSQVGTAYEQYF
TRBV5-5	NA	TRBJ1-3	15	NA	TGTGCCAGCAGCTTGACAGTGGCCACTGGAAACACCATATATTTT	CASSLTVATGNTIYF
TRBV27	NA	TRBJ1-2	14	NA	TGTGCCAGCAGTTCCCAGGACAGTAACTATGGCTACACCTTC	CASSSQDSNYGYTF
TRBV27	NA	TRBJ1-4	13	large	TGTGCCAGCAGTTTAGCGGGGGAAGAAAAACTGTTTTTT	CASSLAGEEKLFF
TRBV19	NA	TRBJ1-1	13	NA	TGTGCCAGTGCCGGGACTCTGAACACTGAAGCTTTCTTT	CASAGTLNTEAFF
TRBV10-1	TRBD2	TRBJ2-7	15	NA	TGCGCCAGCAGTGACGGGGGACTAGCGGCCTACGAGCAGTACTTC	CASSDGGLAAYEQYF
TRBV6-5	NA	TRBJ2-3	12	NA	TGTGCCAGCAGTTATACCGGAGTTACGCAGTATTTT	CASSYTGVTQYF
TRBV28	NA	TRBJ2-5	12	NA	TGTGCCAGCAGTCTTCTACAAGAGACCCAGTACTTC	CASSLLQETQYF
TRBV19	NA	TRBJ2-7	14	NA	TGTGCCAGTAGTCCCCGGCCTGGAGGCTACGAGCAGTACTTC	CASSPRPGGYEQYF
TRBV19	TRBD1	TRBJ2-1	15	few	TGTGCCAGTAGTGATTCGGGACAGGGACACAATGAGCAGTTCTTC	CASSDSGQGHNEQFF
TRBV10-3	TRBD1	TRBJ2-3	16	few	TGTGCCATCAGTGAGTCCCCGGGACAGGGTAGAGATACGCAGTATTTT	CAISESPGQGRDTQYF